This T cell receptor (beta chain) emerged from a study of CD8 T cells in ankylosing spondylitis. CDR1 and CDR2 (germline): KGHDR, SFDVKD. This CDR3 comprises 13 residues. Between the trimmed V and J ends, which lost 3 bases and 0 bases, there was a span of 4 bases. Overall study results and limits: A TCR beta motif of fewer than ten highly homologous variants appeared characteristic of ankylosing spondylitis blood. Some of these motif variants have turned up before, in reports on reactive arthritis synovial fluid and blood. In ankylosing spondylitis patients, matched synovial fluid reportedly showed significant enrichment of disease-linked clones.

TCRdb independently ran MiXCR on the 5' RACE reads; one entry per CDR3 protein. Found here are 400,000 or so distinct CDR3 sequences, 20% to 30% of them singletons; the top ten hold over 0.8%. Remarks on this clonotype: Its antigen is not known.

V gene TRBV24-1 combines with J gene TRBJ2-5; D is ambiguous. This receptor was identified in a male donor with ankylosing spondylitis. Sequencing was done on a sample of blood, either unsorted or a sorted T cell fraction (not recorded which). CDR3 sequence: CATSDTYQETQYF. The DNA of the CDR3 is TGTGCCACCAGTGATACTTACCAAGAGACCCAGTACTTC.